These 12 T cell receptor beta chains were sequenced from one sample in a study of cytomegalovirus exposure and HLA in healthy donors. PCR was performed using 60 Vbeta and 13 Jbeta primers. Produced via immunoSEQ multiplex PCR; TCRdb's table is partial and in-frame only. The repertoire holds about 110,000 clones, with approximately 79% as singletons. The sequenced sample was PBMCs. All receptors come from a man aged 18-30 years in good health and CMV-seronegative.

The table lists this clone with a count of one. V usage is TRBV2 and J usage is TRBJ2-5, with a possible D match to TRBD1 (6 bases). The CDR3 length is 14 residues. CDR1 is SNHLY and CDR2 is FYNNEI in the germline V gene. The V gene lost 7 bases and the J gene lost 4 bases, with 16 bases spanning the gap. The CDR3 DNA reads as TGTGCCAGCAAACCCGAACTGGGGGCAGAGACCCAGTACTTC. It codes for CASKPELGAETQYF.

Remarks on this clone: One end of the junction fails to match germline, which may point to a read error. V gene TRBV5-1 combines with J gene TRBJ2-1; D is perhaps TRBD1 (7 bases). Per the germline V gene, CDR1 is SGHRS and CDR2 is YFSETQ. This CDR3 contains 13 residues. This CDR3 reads CASSLGQGGTLLF. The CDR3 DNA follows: TGCGCCAGCAGCTTGGGGCAGGGGGGCACTTTGCTCTTC. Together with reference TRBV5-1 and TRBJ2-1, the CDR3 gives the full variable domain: KAGVTQTPRYLIKTRGQQVTLSCSPISGHRSVSWYQQTPGQGLQFLFEYFSETQRNKGNFPGRFSGRQFSNSRSEMNVSTLELGDSALYLCASSLGQGGTLLFGPGTRLTVL.

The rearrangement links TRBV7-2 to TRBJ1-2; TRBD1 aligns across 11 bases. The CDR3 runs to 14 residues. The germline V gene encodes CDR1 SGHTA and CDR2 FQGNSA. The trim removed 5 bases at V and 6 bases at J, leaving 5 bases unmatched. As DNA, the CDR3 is TGTGCCAGCAGCGGCCGGACAGGGGGCAATGGCTACACCTTC. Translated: CASSGRTGGNGYTF.

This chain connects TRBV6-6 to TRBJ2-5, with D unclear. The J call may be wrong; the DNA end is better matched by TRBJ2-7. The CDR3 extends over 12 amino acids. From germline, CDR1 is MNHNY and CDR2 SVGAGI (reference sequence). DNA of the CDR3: TGTGCCAGCAGTCCGGGTAGATACGAGCAGTACTTC. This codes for CASSPGRYEQYF.

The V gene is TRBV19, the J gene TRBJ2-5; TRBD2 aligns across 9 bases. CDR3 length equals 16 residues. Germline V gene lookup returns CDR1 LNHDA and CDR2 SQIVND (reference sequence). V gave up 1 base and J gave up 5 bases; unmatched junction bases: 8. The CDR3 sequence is CASSIVAGGPMETQYF. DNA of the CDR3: TGTGCCAGTAGTATAGTGGCGGGGGGGCCGATGGAGACCCAGTACTTC.

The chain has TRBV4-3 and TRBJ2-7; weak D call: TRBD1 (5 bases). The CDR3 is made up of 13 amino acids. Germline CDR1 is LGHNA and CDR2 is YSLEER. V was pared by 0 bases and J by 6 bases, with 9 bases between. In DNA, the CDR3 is TGCGCCAGCAGCCAAGATTCAGGGTGCGAGCAGTACTTC. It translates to CASSQDSGCEQYF.

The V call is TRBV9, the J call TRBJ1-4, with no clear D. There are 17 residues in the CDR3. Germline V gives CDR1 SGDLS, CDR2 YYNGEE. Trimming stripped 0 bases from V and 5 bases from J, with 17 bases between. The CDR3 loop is CASSVDTLGGLNEKLFF. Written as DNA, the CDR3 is TGTGCCAGCAGCGTAGATACATTAGGAGGGTTGAATGAAAAACTGTTTTTT.

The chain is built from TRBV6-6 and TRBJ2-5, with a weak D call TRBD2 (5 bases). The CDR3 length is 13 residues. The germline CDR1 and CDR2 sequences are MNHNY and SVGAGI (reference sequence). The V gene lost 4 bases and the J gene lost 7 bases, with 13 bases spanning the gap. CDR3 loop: CASSFEGLGTQYF. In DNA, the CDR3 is TGTGCCAGCAGTTTCGAAGGACTGGGGACCCAGTACTTC.

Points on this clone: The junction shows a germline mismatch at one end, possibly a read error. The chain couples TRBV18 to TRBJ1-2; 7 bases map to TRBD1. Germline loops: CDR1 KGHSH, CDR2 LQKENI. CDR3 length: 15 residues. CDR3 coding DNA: TGTGCCAGCTCACCCGCGACAGGGTCTAACTATGGCTACCCCTTC. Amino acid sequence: CASSPATGSNYGYPF.

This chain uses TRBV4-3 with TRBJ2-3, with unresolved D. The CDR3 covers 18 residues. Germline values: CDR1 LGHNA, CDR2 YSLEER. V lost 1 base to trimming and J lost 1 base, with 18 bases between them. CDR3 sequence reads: CASSQGLDLSTGTDTQYF. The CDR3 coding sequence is TGCGCCAGCAGCCAAGGTCTCGACTTGTCAACTGGCACAGATACGCAGTATTTT.

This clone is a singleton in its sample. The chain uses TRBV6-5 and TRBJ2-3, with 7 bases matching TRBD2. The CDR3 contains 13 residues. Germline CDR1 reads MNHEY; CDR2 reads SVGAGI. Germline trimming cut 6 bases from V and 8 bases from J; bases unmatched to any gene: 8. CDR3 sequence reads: CASRGLEFGTQYF. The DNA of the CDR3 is TGTGCCAGCAGAGGACTAGAATTTGGTACGCAGTATTTT.

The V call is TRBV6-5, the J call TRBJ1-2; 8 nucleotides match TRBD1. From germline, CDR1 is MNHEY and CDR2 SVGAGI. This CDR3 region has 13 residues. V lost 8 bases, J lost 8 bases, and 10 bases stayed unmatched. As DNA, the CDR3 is TGTGCCAGCCGACTCCGGACAGGGAAAGGCTACACCTTC. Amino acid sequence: CASRLRTGKGYTF.